Below are 22 T cell receptor beta chains sequenced from a single sample in a study of blood T cell repertoires in COVID-19. Measured with immunoSEQ multiplex PCR; TCRdb has only the in-frame clones, and not every one. The sample has hundreds of thousands of clones, roughly 89% seen once. The sample was peripheral blood. These receptors were collected from a woman between 18 and 29 years old who had recovered from COVID-19.

The chain links TRBV4-3 to TRBJ1-3; D unresolved. This CDR3 has 15 amino acids. V was cut by 5 bases and J by 0 bases, with 11 bases left in between. Germline loops: CDR1 LGHNA, CDR2 YSLEER. The CDR3 is CASSVRVYSGNTIYF. For the CDR3, the DNA is TGCGCCAGCAGCGTGCGAGTTTACTCTGGAAACACCATATATTTT.

Points on this clone: The junction and the germline gene differ at one end; a read error may be behind it. The V gene is TRBV7-9, the J gene TRBJ2-1; 10 bases align to TRBD2. The CDR3 totals 14 residues. Germline CDR1 SEHNR, CDR2 FQNEAQ (reference sequence). The CDR3, as DNA: TGTGCCAGCAGCCTAGCGGGAGCGTATAATGAGCAGTTCTTC. It specifies CASSLAGAYNEQFF.

This CDR3 reads CASSLLANRYNEQFF. In DNA, the CDR3 is TGTGCCAGCAGCTTGTTAGCGAACAGATACAATGAGCAGTTCTTC. The chain recombines TRBV5-6 with TRBJ2-1; tentative D call: TRBD2 (5 bases). V dropped 1 base and J dropped 4 bases, with 12 bases sitting between them. Germline V gene sequence: CDR1 SGHDT, CDR2 YYEEEE. This CDR3 region has 15 residues.

The rearrangement links TRBV7-2 to TRBJ2-5; possible D gene TRBD2, 7 bases. Looked up from germline, CDR1 is SGHTA and CDR2 is FQGNSA. V was cut by 1 base and J by 5 bases, with 20 bases left in between. This CDR3 is 17 amino acids long. CDR3 sequence: CASSLVAWAGARETQYF. DNA of the CDR3: TGTGCCAGCAGCTTAGTAGCATGGGCGGGGGCGAGGGAGACCCAGTACTTC.

A note on this clone: Other nucleotide sequences from this sample produce the same CDR3. The chain combines TRBV7-9 with TRBJ1-3; 7 positions agree with TRBD1. This CDR3 region has 14 residues. Germline V gene lookup returns CDR1 SEHNR and CDR2 FQNEAQ (reference sequence). With V trimmed by 4 bases and J by 1 base, 1 base remained unmatched. Here the CDR3 DNA reads TGTGCCAGCAGCTCGACAGGGTCTGGAAACACCATATATTTT. Its translation: CASSSTGSGNTIYF.

The chain couples TRBV3-1 (or the pseudogene TRBV3-2) to TRBJ2-5; D is undetermined. Trimming stripped 6 bases from V and 3 bases from J, with 8 bases between. The CDR3 covers 12 residues. In germline, CDR1 is LGHDT, CDR2 YNNKEL (reference sequence). The CDR3 spells CASRLAEETQYF. CDR3 bases: TGTGCCAGCAGGTTGGCCGAAGAGACCCAGTACTTC.

This clone came up a few times. The chain recombines TRBV27 with TRBJ1-4; D may be TRBD1 (5 bases). The CDR3 is 13 residues long. V shed 5 bases and J shed 4 bases, with 8 bases lying between them. CDR1 MNHEY and CDR2 SMNVEV come from the germline V gene (reference sequence). In DNA, the CDR3 is TGTGCCAGCAGTGAGACAGTTAATGAAAAACTGTTTTTT. This encodes CASSETVNEKLFF.

J is TRBJ2-7 and V is TRBV6-5, with D hard to call. CDR1 and CDR2 from the germline V gene are MNHEY and SVGAGI. This CDR3 spans 13 amino acids. The V and J ends lost 7 bases and 7 bases respectively, with 17 bases between them. Here the CDR3 reads CASTLGGPREQYV. CDR3 DNA: TGTGCCAGCACTCTCGGTGGGCCTCGGGAGCAGTACGTC.

The chain has TRBV18 and TRBJ1-1, with D tentatively TRBD1 (5 bases). The length of the CDR3 is 17 residues. V lost 2 bases and J 4 bases, leaving 20 bases between the germline ends. The V gene's germline CDR1 is KGHSH and CDR2 LQKENI. In DNA, the CDR3 is TGTGCCAGCTCACCAAGGGGACTTAGGGAGCCGGGCACTGAAGCTTTCTTT. Translating gives CASSPRGLREPGTEAFF.

V is TRBV28 and J is TRBJ2-1, with D perhaps matching TRBD1 (6 bases). The CDR3 extends over 13 amino acids. Trimming cost V 6 bases and J 10 bases, with 16 bases left between them. Germline CDR1 and CDR2: MDHEN and SYDVKM. DNA of the CDR3: TGTGCCAGCAGCTATCACAGGGTTCAGGAGCAGTTCTTC. Protein sequence: CASSYHRVQEQFF.

This chain uses TRBV30 with TRBJ2-1; the match to TRBD2 covers 16 bases. Germline-derived CDR1 and CDR2 are GTSNPN and SVGIG (reference sequence). Trimming took 8 bases from V and 9 from J; bases not matched to a gene: 16. The CDR3 sequence is 17 residues long. CDR3 residues: CALRGLAGGPGHFEQFF. CDR3 sequence (DNA): TGTGCCCTACGGGGACTAGCGGGAGGGCCCGGCCATTTTGAGCAGTTCTTC.

The CDR3 region is CASSLAPVEEAFF. The DNA for the CDR3 is TGCGCCAGCAGCTTGGCACCGGTTGAAGAAGCTTTCTTT. This chain uses TRBV5-1 with TRBJ1-1; D remains ambiguous. The CDR3 is 13 residues long. Trimming left V 0 bases short and J 8 bases short, with 11 bases between. CDR1 is SGHRS and CDR2 is YFSETQ in the germline V gene.

CDR3 coding DNA: TGCGCCAGCAGGGGGGGTGCCCAAGAGACCCAGTACTTC. Its translation is CASRGGAQETQYF. This chain uses TRBV5-1 with TRBJ2-5; D might be TRBD2 (6 bases). Trimming shortened V by 5 bases and J by 1 base, and 9 bases separated the two germline ends. Germline lookup yields CDR1 SGHRS and CDR2 YFSETQ. The CDR3 consists of 13 residues.

The chain has TRBV29-1 and TRBJ1-1, with 8 positions matching TRBD1. The V gene's germline CDR1 is SQVTM and CDR2 ANQGSEA. The V gene end was trimmed by 1 base and the J gene end by 6 bases; junction bases not matched to a gene: 7. The CDR3 length is 14 residues. The CDR3 region is CSVEGTGNGPEAFF. The CDR3 coding sequence is TGCAGCGTTGAAGGGACAGGGAATGGACCTGAAGCTTTCTTT.

The V call is TRBV20-1, the J call TRBJ2-1; D is unclear. V was cut by 3 bases and J by 4 bases, with 19 bases left in between. Germline-derived CDR1 and CDR2 are DFQATT and SNEGSKA (reference sequence). There are 16 residues in the CDR3. As DNA, the CDR3 is TGCAGTGCTAGTGTTTCCTCCGGAGCTAGATACAATGAGCAGTTCTTC. Translated: CSASVSSGARYNEQFF.

CDR3 in amino acids: CASSPTAGTDTQYF. CDR3 DNA sequence: TGTGCCAGCTCACCAACAGCGGGCACAGATACGCAGTATTTT. The chain joins TRBV18 to TRBJ2-3; possible D gene TRBD2, 5 bases. Trimming stripped 2 bases from V and 1 base from J, with 7 bases between. The length of the CDR3 is 14 residues. Germline CDR1 KGHSH, CDR2 LQKENI.

The chain uses TRBV9 and TRBJ1-1; D is uncertain. The V gene's germline CDR1 is SGDLS and CDR2 YYNGEE. CDR3 length: 13 amino acids. The ends were cut back, 0 bases at V and 7 bases at J, with 10 bases in the middle. CDR3 bases: TGTGCCAGCAGCGTAGCAGGAGGCGGTGAAGCTTTCTTT. As protein: CASSVAGGGEAFF.

The table lists this clone with a count of one. The J gene is TRBJ2-1, the V gene TRBV7-8; 9 bases are a match to TRBD2. The CDR3 spans 17 residues. Germline V lookup: CDR1 SGHVS, CDR2 FQNEAQ. V was pared by 2 bases and J by 7 bases, with 12 bases of the junction left unmatched. The CDR3 sequence is CASSLRGSGSKSNEQFF. The CDR3 coding sequence is TGTGCCAGCAGCTTAAGGGGTAGCGGGAGCAAAAGTAATGAGCAGTTCTTC.

J is TRBJ2-1 and V is TRBV28; TRBD2 might be the D (5 bases). Germline loops: CDR1 MDHEN, CDR2 SYDVKM. Deletions cut 3 bases from V and 8 bases from J, with 14 bases between. CDR3 length: 14 residues. The CDR3 reads CASSFGGSGDEQFF. CDR3 nucleotides: TGTGCCAGCAGTTTCGGTGGGAGCGGAGATGAGCAGTTCTTC. Full variable domain (missing parts from reference TRBV28 and TRBJ2-1): DVKVTQSSRYLVKRTGEKVFLECVQDMDHENMFWYRQDPGLGLRLIYFSYDVKMKEKGDIPEGYSVSREKKERFSLILESASTNQTSMYLCASSFGGSGDEQFFGPGTRLTVL.

The chain has TRBV27 and TRBJ1-6, with a weak D call TRBD1 (6 bases). This CDR3 is built from 15 residues. Germline V gene data show CDR1 as MNHEY and CDR2 as SMNVEV (reference sequence). V was trimmed by 3 bases and J by 5 bases, leaving 11 bases between them. This CDR3 reads CASSFGDTNNSPLHF. CDR3 DNA: TGTGCCAGCAGTTTTGGGGACACAAATAATTCACCCCTCCACTTT.

The rearrangement uses TRBV6-5 and TRBJ2-5, with a possible D match to TRBD2 (6 bases). Germline CDR1 MNHEY, CDR2 SVGAGI. CDR3 length: 12 amino acids. V shed 7 bases and J shed 8 bases, with 14 bases lying between them. CDR3 sequence (DNA): TGTGCCAGCACCGGGACTGAAAGAACCCAGTACTTC. This translates into CASTGTERTQYF.

As regards this clone: This CDR3 is also generated by other DNA sequences in the sample. This chain uses TRBV12-3 or TRBV12-4 with TRBJ2-1; D unclear. V was pared by 1 base and J by 3 bases, with 4 bases between. The CDR3 totals 13 residues. The CDR3, as DNA: TGTGCCAGCAGTTTAGGACTCTACAATGAGCAGTTCTTC. Its protein is CASSLGLYNEQFF.